The rows below give T cell receptor beta chains drawn from one sample of a study of cytomegalovirus exposure and HLA in healthy donors. Measured with immunoSEQ multiplex PCR; TCRdb has only the in-frame clones, and not every one. Among some 260,000 clones listed, roughly nine tenths were seen once. Sequencing used PBMCs. The source is a man aged 18 to 29 in good health and CMV-seropositive. Both conserved end residues are part of each CDR3. A D gene is named only where the DNA matches it firmly. Clone size, where shown, is once, few, many, or a class for clones that have expanded.

V: TRBV7-3; D: -; size: -; J: TRBJ2-5; CDR3: CASSSAGSETQYF; DNA: TGTGCCAGCAGCTCAGCAGGCTCTGAGACCCAGTACTTC
V: TRBV6-5; D: TRBD1; size: -; J: TRBJ2-7; CDR3: CASGQGYEQYF; DNA: TGTGCCAGTGGACAGGGATACGAGCAGTACTTC
V: TRBV6-5; D: -; size: -; J: TRBJ2-7; CDR3: CASSSMGGPDEQYF; DNA: TGTGCCAGCAGTTCGATGGGGGGCCCGGACGAGCAGTACTTC
V: TRBV27; D: -; size: -; J: TRBJ2-5; CDR3: CASSFLAGEETQYF; DNA: TGTGCCAGCAGTTTCCTCGCGGGTGAAGAGACCCAGTACTTC
V: TRBV2; D: TRBD1; size: -; J: TRBJ2-7; CDR3: CASFRDRVFYEQYF; DNA: TGTGCCAGCTTCCGGGACAGGGTTTTTTACGAGCAGTACTTC
V: TRBV7-9; D: -; size: once; J: TRBJ1-5; CDR3: CASSLDGNQPQHF; DNA: TGTGCCAGCAGCTTAGATGGCAATCAGCCCCAGCATTTT
V: TRBV7-6; D: TRBD2; size: once; J: TRBJ2-3; CDR3: CASSFSGRRTDTQYF; DNA: TGTGCCAGCAGCTTTAGCGGGAGGAGGACAGATACGCAGTATTTT
V: TRBV5-6; D: -; size: -; J: TRBJ1-1; CDR3: CASSFSAGKEAFF; DNA: TGTGCCAGCAGCTTCTCGGCAGGAAAGGAAGCTTTCTTT
V: TRBV30; D: -; size: few; J: TRBJ1-1; CDR3: CAWSAGHGHSEAFF; DNA: TGTGCCTGGAGCGCGGGACACGGGCACTCTGAAGCTTTCTTT
V: TRBV28; D: -; size: -; J: TRBJ1-2; CDR3: CASNSFGGGLGGYTF; DNA: TGTGCCAGCAATTCTTTTGGGGGCGGCTTGGGTGGCTACACCTTC
V: TRBV6-6; D: -; size: once; J: TRBJ1-1; CDR3: CASSSRGVVDTEAFF; DNA: TGTGCCAGCAGTTCCCGGGGGGTGGTCGACACTGAAGCTTTCTTT
V: TRBV9; D: -; size: -; J: TRBJ2-7; CDR3: CASSRIRGEQYF; DNA: TGTGCCAGCAGCCGTATACGGGGCGAGCAGTACTTC
V: TRBV6-5; D: TRBD1; size: few; J: TRBJ1-1; CDR3: CASSWTGGTEAFF; DNA: TGTGCCAGCAGTTGGACAGGGGGCACTGAAGCTTTCTTT
V: TRBV15; D: -; size: -; J: TRBJ1-1; CDR3: CATSRDLGVSEAFF; DNA: TGTGCCACCAGCAGAGATCTGGGAGTCTCTGAAGCTTTCTTT
V: TRBV6-1; D: TRBD1; size: -; J: TRBJ2-2; CDR3: CASSEFRGRTGELFF; DNA: TGTGCCAGCAGTGAATTCAGGGGGCGCACCGGGGAGCTGTTTTTT
V: TRBV2; D: -; size: -; J: TRBJ1-2; CDR3: CASSGQVNYGYTF; DNA: TGTGCCAGCAGTGGACAGGTTAACTATGGCTACACCTTC
V: TRBV20-1; D: -; size: few; J: TRBJ1-2; CDR3: CSASGNYGYTF; DNA: TGCAGTGCTAGCGGCAACTATGGCTACACCTTC
V: TRBV27; D: -; size: -; J: TRBJ1-4; CDR3: CASSLFGRAEKLFF; DNA: TGTGCCAGCAGTCTCTTCGGACGGGCTGAAAAACTGTTTTTT
V: TRBV27; D: TRBD1; size: -; J: TRBJ1-1; CDR3: CASSWGQGTEAFF; DNA: TGTGCCAGCAGTTGGGGACAGGGCACTGAAGCTTTCTTT
V: TRBV27; D: -; size: -; J: TRBJ2-2; CDR3: CASSLDRFNGELFF; DNA: TGTGCCAGCAGTTTAGACAGGTTCAACGGGGAGCTGTTTTTT
V: TRBV27; D: -; size: -; J: TRBJ2-2; CDR3: CASSLGPSTGELFF; DNA: TGTGCCAGCAGTTTAGGGCCTAGCACCGGGGAGCTGTTTTTT
V: TRBV6-1; D: -; size: -; J: TRBJ1-4; CDR3: CASSPHSGGNEKLFF; DNA: TGTGCCAGCAGTCCCCACTCGGGGGGGAATGAAAAACTGTTTTTT
V: TRBV27; D: -; size: -; J: TRBJ2-7; CDR3: CASSLSTGLAYEQYF; DNA: TGTGCCAGCAGTTTATCGACGGGCCTCGCCTACGAGCAGTACTTC
V: TRBV2; D: TRBD2; size: -; J: TRBJ2-1; CDR3: CASRRLAEEQFF; DNA: TGTGCCAGCAGGCGACTAGCGGAAGAGCAGTTCTTC
V: TRBV5-4; D: -; size: -; J: TRBJ2-3; CDR3: CASSVQVTDTQYF; DNA: TGTGCCAGCAGCGTACAGGTCACAGATACGCAGTATTTT
V: TRBV7-8; D: -; size: once; J: TRBJ1-2; CDR3: CASSLTLTASVYYGYTF; DNA: TGTGCCAGCAGCTTGACTTTGACAGCAAGTGTCTACTATGGCTACACCTTC
V: TRBV7-8; D: TRBD1; size: -; J: TRBJ2-7; CDR3: CASSPGTGVISSYEQYF; DNA: TGTGCCAGCAGCCCGGGGACAGGGGTGATCAGCTCCTACGAGCAGTACTTC
V: TRBV4-2; D: -; size: -; J: TRBJ2-1; CDR3: CASSQDGRSSYNEQFF; DNA: TGTGCCAGCAGCCAAGACGGCAGGAGCTCCTACAATGAGCAGTTCTTC
V: TRBV28; D: -; size: -; J: TRBJ2-5; CDR3: CASGRGGRETQYF; DNA: TGTGCCAGCGGTCGGGGAGGTCGGGAGACCCAGTACTTC
V: TRBV28; D: -; size: -; J: TRBJ1-2; CDR3: CASREWDGRSFGYTF; DNA: TGTGCCAGCAGAGAATGGGACGGGCGGTCTTTTGGCTACACCTTC